These T cell receptor beta chains were read from a single sample in a study of vaccination effects on CD4 cells after COVID-19. Their specific antigens are unknown. TCRdb keeps only in-frame clones here, not all; method: immunoSEQ multiplex PCR. The top ten hold roughly 3.6% of the sample, which has approximately 40,000 clones, about 80% seen once. The material sequenced was CD4+ T cells from PBMCs cultured without peptide, taken after COVID-19 vaccination. The source of these receptors is a human donor who had a prior SARS-CoV-2 infection. Both conserved end residues are part of each CDR3. The order of the fields is CDR3 DNA, CDR3 protein, V gene, D gene, clone size, CDR3 length, J gene. D genes are given only for firm matches. Clone size is shown for a subset of rows, as once, few, many or a class of expanded clone.

TGTGCCAGTAGTAAACGATTACCCGCTGGACAGGCGCTCAATCAGCCCCAGCATTTT CASSKRLPAGQALNQPQHF TRBV19 TRBD1 once 19 TRBJ1-5
TGTGCCAGCTCACTAAGACAGGGGAACACTGAAGCTTTCTTT CASSLRQGNTEAFF TRBV18 TRBD1 NA 14 TRBJ1-1
TGTGCCTGGACCCATCGGGGACACGAGCAGTACTTC CAWTHRGHEQYF TRBV30 NA NA 12 TRBJ2-7
TGTGCCAGCAGCTTCAGACAGGGTTATGAAAAACTGTTTTTT CASSFRQGYEKLFF TRBV3-1/TRBV3-2 TRBD1 few 14 TRBJ1-4
TGTGCCAGCGCGGGTATTATCCGGAATCAGCCCCAGCATTTT CASAGIIRNQPQHF TRBV2 NA few 14 TRBJ1-5
TGTGCCAGCAGTTACCCTACTCGGGATGGGAGGGGCGAGCAGTACTTC CASSYPTRDGRGEQYF TRBV6-6 TRBD2 NA 16 TRBJ2-7
TGTGCCAGCAGTTACCGCCCTCGGGCGACCTACGAGCAGTACTTC CASSYRPRATYEQYF TRBV6-2/TRBV6-3 NA few 15 TRBJ2-7
TGTGCCACCCAGGGGGCCGGGACAGGAGATCAGCCCCAGCATTTT CATQGAGTGDQPQHF TRBV19 TRBD1 NA 15 TRBJ1-5
TGTGCCAGCAGCGTTCACGGGGGAGCTAGCACAGATACGCAGTATTTT CASSVHGGASTDTQYF TRBV9 NA few 16 TRBJ2-3
TGTGCCAGTAGTATGGGGTTAGCAATAGGACAGAGATATGGCTACACCTTC CASSMGLAIGQRYGYTF TRBV19 NA NA 17 TRBJ1-2
TGTGCCAGTAGTCTCCCACCGGGACAGTCCTACAATGAGCAGTTCTTC CASSLPPGQSYNEQFF TRBV19 TRBD1 NA 16 TRBJ2-1
TGTGCCAGCAGCTTAGCGGCGACTAATGACTACGAGCAGTACTTC CASSLAATNDYEQYF TRBV7-2 NA NA 15 TRBJ2-7
TGTGCCAGCAGTACGGGACTAGCGGGCGAGCAGTACTTC CASSTGLAGEQYF TRBV28 TRBD2 once 13 TRBJ2-7
TGCAGCGTTTGCGGGACAGCCGACCAAGAGACCCAGTACTTC CSVCGTADQETQYF TRBV29-1 NA NA 14 TRBJ2-5
TGTGCCAGCAGCCTCAACAGCGGGGCGAGCACAGATACGCAGTATTTT CASSLNSGASTDTQYF TRBV4-2 TRBD2 NA 16 TRBJ2-3
TGTGCTAGTGGTTTGACAAGGACTAGCGGGGGGGCATTCAATGAGCAGTTCTTC CASGLTRTSGGAFNEQFF TRBV12-5 TRBD2 once 18 TRBJ2-1
TGTGCCAGCAGCTCCGGACAGGGGACGGGAAAACTGTTTTTT CASSSGQGTGKLFF TRBV11-1 TRBD1 NA 14 TRBJ1-4
TGTGCCTGGAGTGTTCTTGTCGGCGGGAGGGATACGCAGTATTTT CAWSVLVGGRDTQYF TRBV30 TRBD2 NA 15 TRBJ2-3
TGTGCCAGCAGTTACCCATCCGGGACAGGGGATCAGCCCCAGCATTTT CASSYPSGTGDQPQHF TRBV6-5 TRBD1 NA 16 TRBJ1-5
TGTGCCAGCAGCTTACAGAGGAGTTCCTACAATGAGCAGTTCTTC CASSLQRSSYNEQFF TRBV5-4 NA NA 15 TRBJ2-1
TGTGCCAGCAGCTTAAGGGTTCTAGGCGAGCAGTACTTC CASSLRVLGEQYF TRBV11-3 NA once 13 TRBJ2-7
TGTGCCAGCAGCCCTACCGCGGGGGGGCTGGGCGGCTACACCTTC CASSPTAGGLGGYTF TRBV3-1/TRBV3-2 NA NA 15 TRBJ1-2
TGTGCCAGCAGCCTGACAGGGCAATATGGCTACACCTTC CASSLTGQYGYTF TRBV5-4 TRBD1 NA 13 TRBJ1-2
TGTGCCAGCAGTTTTGGGGGGAACACTGAAGCTTTCTTT CASSFGGNTEAFF TRBV12-3/TRBV12-4 NA few 13 TRBJ1-1
TGTGCCACCAGCAGAGATATGGGAAGGGAAGCTTTCTTT CATSRDMGREAFF TRBV15 NA NA 13 TRBJ1-1
TGTGCCAGTAACGGACTAAATACCTACAATGAGCAGTTCTTC CASNGLNTYNEQFF TRBV19 NA NA 14 TRBJ2-1
TGTGCCAGCAGCCTCCTCGGGGATCCAGGCTACAATGAGCAGTTCTTC CASSLLGDPGYNEQFF TRBV7-2 NA NA 16 TRBJ2-1
TGCAGTGCTACAGGGAATGAGCAGTTCTTC CSATGNEQFF TRBV20-1 NA once 10 TRBJ2-1
TGTGCCAGCAGTTTATTTCCCCAGGGTCCTTCCTATAATTCACCCCTCCACTTT CASSLFPQGPSYNSPLHF TRBV27 NA few 18 TRBJ1-6
TGTGCCACCAGCAGAGATCAGCCGGACACAGATACGCAGTATTTT CATSRDQPDTDTQYF TRBV15 NA NA 15 TRBJ2-3
TGCAGCGTTGAAGGACAGGGGGCAGAGACCCAGTACTTC CSVEGQGAETQYF TRBV29-1 TRBD1 NA 13 TRBJ2-5
TGTGCCAGCAGCACCACTAGCGCCTCAACCGGGAGCACAGATACGCAGTATTTT CASSTTSASTGSTDTQYF TRBV7-9 TRBD2 NA 18 TRBJ2-3
TGTGCCACCAGTGTATTATTTTGGCAGCAGGCGTTCTCTGAAGCTTTCTTT CATSVLFWQQAFSEAFF TRBV24-1 NA NA 17 TRBJ1-1
TGTGCCAGCAGCCCGCGACAGGGGGGGACAGATACGCAGTATTTT CASSPRQGGTDTQYF TRBV9 TRBD1 NA 15 TRBJ2-3
TGTGCCAGCAGCCAAGTTTTAGCGACCTACGAGCAGTACTTC CASSQVLATYEQYF TRBV4-2 NA NA 14 TRBJ2-7
TGTGCCAGCAGCCAAGTATGGGGACAGGGTGCAACTAATGAAAAACTGTTTTTT CASSQVWGQGATNEKLFF TRBV4-2 TRBD1 NA 18 TRBJ1-4
TGTGCCAGCAGCCAAGAGCAGGGGGTATGGAACACTGAAGCTTTCTTT CASSQEQGVWNTEAFF TRBV4-2 TRBD1 few 16 TRBJ1-1
TGTGCCAGCAGCTTAGGCCTAGCGGACACAGATACGCAGTATTTT CASSLGLADTDTQYF TRBV7-9 TRBD2 NA 15 TRBJ2-3
TGTGCCAGCAGTGACCCAAGGGACACTGAAGCTTTCTTT CASSDPRDTEAFF TRBV2 NA NA 13 TRBJ1-1
TGTGCCAGCAGCGTGGATAAAAACATGAACACTGAAGCTTTCTTT CASSVDKNMNTEAFF TRBV9 NA NA 15 TRBJ1-1
TGCGCCAGCAGCTTGGGGAGCGGGGGGCCCTACGAGCAGTACTTC CASSLGSGGPYEQYF TRBV5-1 TRBD2 few 15 TRBJ2-7
TGTGCCAGCAGCTTACGGGGGCAGTCCTATGGCTACACCTTC CASSLRGQSYGYTF TRBV11-2 NA NA 14 TRBJ1-2
TGTGCCAGCAGTGAGGAACAGTCCCCCGGGGAGCTGTTTTTT CASSEEQSPGELFF TRBV2 NA NA 14 TRBJ2-2
TGTGCCATCAGTGAGTCCGCTCAGCCCGCCTGGGGCTACACCTTC CAISESAQPAWGYTF TRBV10-3 NA NA 15 TRBJ1-2
TGTGCCAGTAGTCCCGGGACAAGAGCTGTCGGTACTGGAAACACCATATATTTT CASSPGTRAVGTGNTIYF TRBV19 NA NA 18 TRBJ1-3